What follows are 13 T cell receptor beta chains derived from one specimen sequenced in a study of cytomegalovirus exposure and HLA in healthy donors. Method: immunoSEQ multiplex PCR; TCRdb's copy keeps in-frame clones and lacks some. The sample consists of roughly 330,000 clones, approximately 86% of them appearing once. Sequencing was carried out using PBMCs. All receptors derive from a woman aged 25 to 39 in good health and CMV-seropositive.

The V call is TRBV5-6, the J call TRBJ2-1, with D maybe TRBD2 (6 bases). The CDR3 is 13 amino acids. V was cut by 4 bases and J by 3 bases, with 8 bases left in between. The germline V gene encodes CDR1 SGHDT and CDR2 YYEEEE. This chain's CDR3 is CASSRTNYNEQFF. CDR3 bases: TGTGCCAGCAGCCGGACTAACTACAATGAGCAGTTCTTC.

This clone was recorded a few times. The genes are TRBV28 and TRBJ1-3, with TRBD1 identical over 7 bases. CDR1 is MDHEN and CDR2 is SYDVKM in the germline V gene. The CDR3 runs to 16 residues. V gave up 3 bases and J gave up 0 bases; unmatched junction bases: 5. The CDR3 DNA sequence: TGTGCCAGCAGTTTGGACAGGAGATCCTCTGGAAACACCATATATTTT. It encodes CASSLDRRSSGNTIYF.

The CDR3 nucleotides read TGTGCCAGCAGTTCCCCTCGACTAGCGGGAGGTAACTACGAGCAGTACTTC. Its translation is CASSSPRLAGGNYEQYF. V is TRBV28 and J is TRBJ2-7; 13 bases match TRBD2. Germline V gene data show CDR1 as MDHEN and CDR2 as SYDVKM. The CDR3 extends over 17 amino acids. The V gene end was trimmed by 4 bases and the J gene end by 3 bases; junction bases not matched to a gene: 9. The full variable domain, rest sourced from reference TRBV28 and TRBJ2-7, is DVKVTQSSRYLVKRTGEKVFLECVQDMDHENMFWYRQDPGLGLRLIYFSYDVKMKEKGDIPEGYSVSREKKERFSLILESASTNQTSMYLCASSSPRLAGGNYEQYFGPGTRLTVT.

This clone occurred a few times. The chain recombines TRBV5-1 with TRBJ2-5; 8 nucleotides align to TRBD2. V was pared by 3 bases and J by 5 bases, with 6 bases of the junction left unmatched. The CDR3 loop spans 14 amino acids. Looked up from germline, CDR1 is SGHRS and CDR2 is YFSETQ. The chain's CDR3 is CASSSGGTGETQYF. CDR3 sequence (DNA): TGCGCCAGCAGCTCGGGGGGGACGGGTGAGACCCAGTACTTC.

The CDR3, as DNA: TGTGCCAGCAGTTCAACTGGACAGGGGGCCGCAGATACGCAGTATTTT. As protein: CASSSTGQGAADTQYF. The gene calls are TRBV7-2 and TRBJ2-3, with 11 bases lining up with TRBD1. The V segment lost 6 bases and the J segment 4 bases; nucleotides outside the gene matches: 9. CDR1 and CDR2 from the germline V gene are SGHTA and FQGNSA. This CDR3 has 16 residues.

The CDR3 sequence is CAWSVGQASSYEQYF. The DNA for the CDR3 is TGTGCCTGGAGTGTCGGACAGGCGAGCTCCTACGAGCAGTACTTC. The rearrangement joins TRBV30 to TRBJ2-7; 7 bases fit TRBD1. Unmatched junction bases numbered 5, after V lost 0 bases and J lost 0 bases. The CDR3 loop spans 15 amino acids. The V gene's germline CDR1 is GTSNPN and CDR2 SVGIG (reference sequence).

The chain has TRBV5-1 and TRBJ2-2; TRBD1 is a possible D gene (6 bases). V dropped 4 bases and J dropped 7 bases, with 17 bases sitting between them. This CDR3 is 15 amino acids long. Germline V gives CDR1 SGHRS, CDR2 YFSETQ. Here the CDR3 reads CASSAGTLNGGELFF. The DNA for the CDR3 is TGCGCCAGCAGCGCCGGGACACTTAATGGCGGGGAGCTGTTTTTT.

This clone was found a few times. The V and J genes are TRBV4-2 and TRBJ2-7, with TRBD2 identical over 8 bases. Trimming took 1 base from V and 2 from J; bases not matched to a gene: 4. Germline V gene sequence: CDR1 LGHNA, CDR2 YNFKEQ. CDR3 length: 15 amino acids. CDR3 DNA: TGTGCCAGCAGCCAAGCAGCGGGGGTTGCCTACGAGCAGTACTTC. It codes for CASSQAAGVAYEQYF.

V usage is TRBV11-1 and J usage is TRBJ2-1; D may be TRBD1 (6 bases). Per the germline V gene, CDR1 is SGHAT and CDR2 is FQDESV (reference sequence). V lost 5 bases to trimming and J lost 10 bases, with 12 bases between them. The CDR3 contains 12 residues. The CDR3 coding sequence is TGTGCCAGCAGCCAGGACAGTGGCGAGCAGTTCTTC. Encoded protein: CASSQDSGEQFF. The whole variable domain, filled in from reference TRBV11-1 and TRBJ2-1, reads EAEVAQSPRYKITEKSQAVAFWCDPISGHATLYWYRQILGQGPELLVQFQDESVVDDSQLPKDRFSAERLKGVDSTLKIQPAELGDSAMYLCASSQDSGEQFFGPGTRLTVL.

This rearrangement joins TRBV27 to TRBJ2-2, with 7 bases aligning to TRBD2. The CDR3 loop spans 18 amino acids. CDR1 and CDR2 from the germline V gene are MNHEY and SMNVEV (reference sequence). J lost 3 bases, V lost 0 bases, and 10 bases had no gene match. The CDR3 bases are TGTGCCAGCAGTTTATCCCGGGACTACCCTGCTTACACCGGGGAGCTGTTTTTT. Translation: CASSLSRDYPAYTGELFF.

Concerning this clone itself: Other DNA sequences in the same sample also yield this CDR3. The chain joins TRBV5-1 to TRBJ1-5, with D perhaps matching TRBD1 (5 bases). Trimming took off 0 bases at V and 1 base at J, with 8 bases between the two ends. The CDR3 is 15 residues long. Germline assignment: CDR1 SGHRS and CDR2 YFSETQ. CDR3 DNA sequence: TGCGCCAGCAGCTTGGAAGGGGCCAGCAATCAGCCCCAGCATTTT. Protein: CASSLEGASNQPQHF.

A remark on this clone: The same CDR3 is also encoded by other DNA sequences in this sample. The V call is TRBV28, the J call TRBJ2-1; D is unresolved. The CDR3 is made up of 13 amino acids. The V end was cut by 1 base, the J end by 3 bases, with 4 bases between. Germline values: CDR1 MDHEN, CDR2 SYDVKM. The DNA of the CDR3 is TGTGCCAGCAGTTTATCTAGCTACAATGAGCAGTTCTTC. Its translation: CASSLSSYNEQFF.

The chain has TRBV20-1 and TRBJ2-7; D gene unclear. Per germline, CDR1 DFQATT and CDR2 SNEGSKA (reference sequence). The CDR3 runs 11 residues. The ends were cut back, 5 bases at V and 4 bases at J, with 9 bases in the middle. The CDR3 sequence is CSAGPDYEQYF. In DNA, the CDR3 is TGCAGTGCTGGACCTGATTACGAGCAGTACTTC.